This TCR beta chain was profiled in a study of cytomegalovirus exposure and HLA in healthy donors. The CDR3 covers 15 residues. V was pared by 4 bases and J by 2 bases, with 8 bases of the junction left unmatched. CDR1 and CDR2 (germline): KGHSH, LQKENI. The primer mix had 60 Vbeta and 13 Jbeta primers. Only in-frame clones appear in the TCRdb table, and some are missing; sequencing was by immunoSEQ multiplex PCR. The data contain 150,000 to 200,000 clones, roughly 74% of them singletons. The specimen sequenced was PBMCs. This TCR came from a male donor in good health and CMV-seronegative. The chain recombines TRBV18 with TRBJ2-7; 7 bases align to TRBD1. The CDR3: CASSLGTDPTYEQYF. The CDR3 bases are TGTGCCAGCTCACTCGGGACAGATCCTACCTACGAGCAGTACTTC.